This T cell receptor (beta chain) was retrieved from a study of blood T cell repertoires in COVID-19. Deletions cut 3 bases from V and 5 bases from J, with 10 bases between. Germline-derived CDR1 and CDR2 are KGHSH and LQKENI. The CDR3 is made up of 13 amino acids. Libraries were prepared by immunoSEQ multiplex PCR; TCRdb keeps only in-frame clonotypes and omits some of them. The sample shows fewer than 100,000 clones, about nine tenths of them seen only once. This sequence joins TRBV18 and TRBJ1-2; a possible D gene is TRBD1 (5 bases). Specimen: peripheral blood. This clonotype was sampled from a woman older than 75 with acute or convalescent COVID-19. CDR3 sequence: CASSPGRDYGYTF. The CDR3 nucleotides are TGTGCCAGCTCACCGGGCAGGGATTATGGCTACACCTTC. Full variable domain (missing parts from reference TRBV18 and TRBJ1-2): NAGVMQNPRHLVRRRGQEARLRCSPMKGHSHVYWYRQLPEEGLKFMVYLQKENIIDESGMPKERFSAEFPKEGPSILRIQQVVRGDSAAYFCASSPGRDYGYTFGSGTRLTVV.